These 13 T cell receptor beta chains were all obtained from the same sample, sequenced in a study of shared clonotypes between healthy human individuals (dated by TCRdb to the early 2020s). Receptor libraries were prepared by the immunoSEQ multiplex PCR assay. TCRdb limited this immuneACCESS table to in-frame rearrangements with V and J called. A share of clones is missing; checked studies link under half to unresolved V genes, and the rest is unexplained. The sample profile shows some 480,000 clones; around three quarters of them were found once. The ten top clones hold roughly 12% of the sample. Sequencing was carried out using PBMCs. These receptors all come from a middle-aged woman in good health. Some clones in this sample may be carry-over from other donors' samples.

The genes are TRBV30 and TRBJ2-3, with a tentative D call TRBD2 (6 bases). This CDR3 has 11 residues. V lost 6 bases and J 9 bases, leaving 13 bases between the germline ends. Germline CDR1 is GTSNPN and CDR2 is SVGIG (reference sequence). The CDR3 coding sequence is TGTGCCTGCGACGGGGGTTCAACGCAGTATTTT. It yields the protein CACDGGSTQYF.

This clone is deemed medium-sized. The chain combines TRBV9 with TRBJ2-7; 8 bases are shared with TRBD1. The CDR3 length is 14 residues. Germline CDR1 SGDLS, CDR2 YYNGEE. V lost 4 bases to trimming and J lost 2 bases; unmatched junction nucleotides: 5. The CDR3 DNA reads TGTGCCAGCAGCACACAGGGGGTACCCTACGAGCAGTACTTC. Its translation is CASSTQGVPYEQYF.

This clone was detected only a few times. CDR3 nucleotides: TGTGCCAGCAGTTTATCTGGAAACACCATATATTTT. This sequence encodes CASSLSGNTIYF. This chain links TRBV28 with TRBJ1-3; D is unclear. V was clipped by 1 base and J by 2 bases, with 0 bases between them. This CDR3 has 12 residues. In germline, CDR1 is MDHEN, CDR2 SYDVKM.

This chain links TRBV7-8 with TRBJ1-1; TRBD1 matches 11 bases. The CDR3 consists of 15 residues. Trimming at V came to 5 bases and at J to 7 bases, leaving 9 bases not matched to a gene. Germline CDR1 reads SGHVS; CDR2 reads FQNEAQ. CDR3 residues: CASSLTRGTGGEAFF. CDR3 in DNA: TGTGCCAGCAGCCTAACCCGAGGGACAGGGGGTGAAGCTTTCTTT.

V and J are TRBV5-1 and TRBJ2-1, with 12 bases aligning to TRBD2. In germline, CDR1 is SGHRS, CDR2 YFSETQ. The CDR3 is 16 amino acids. The V gene end was trimmed by 2 bases and the J gene end by 4 bases; junction bases not matched to a gene: 4. CDR3 residues: CASSLRTSGTYNEQFF. CDR3 sequence (DNA): TGCGCCAGCAGCTTACGGACTAGCGGGACATACAATGAGCAGTTCTTC.

This clone came up many times. This sequence joins TRBV9 and TRBJ2-5; weak D call: TRBD1 (6 bases). This CDR3 is built from 15 residues. Germline V CDR1 and CDR2: SGDLS, YYNGEE. Deletions cut 0 bases from V and 3 bases from J, with 12 bases between. CDR3 sequence: CASSVGRGNEETQYF. The DNA for the CDR3 is TGTGCCAGCAGCGTAGGCAGGGGCAATGAAGAGACCCAGTACTTC.

CDR3 sequence (DNA): TGTGCCAGCATGAAGGGGAACACCGGGGAGCTGTTTTTT. The encoded protein is CASMKGNTGELFF. J is TRBJ2-2 and V is TRBV25-1; no definite D call. Germline CDR1 reads MGHDK; CDR2 reads SYGVNS. This CDR3 spans 13 amino acids. V was shortened by 7 bases and J by 1 base, with 7 bases between the two germline ends. The full variable domain, completed using reference TRBV25-1 and TRBJ2-2, is EADIYQTPRYLVIGTGKKITLECSQTMGHDKMYWYQQDPGMELHLIHYSYGVNSTEKGDLSSESTVSRIRTEHFPLTLESARPSHTSQYLCASMKGNTGELFFGEGSRLTVL.

This clone has a single count. V is TRBV18 and J is TRBJ2-1, with D possibly being TRBD1 or TRBD2 (5 bases each). The V gene's germline CDR1 is KGHSH and CDR2 LQKENI. The CDR3 has 13 amino acids. Trimming took off 0 bases at V and 9 bases at J, with 9 bases between the two ends. The CDR3 DNA sequence: TGTGCCAGCTCACCACCGTCGGGGCGTGAGCAGTTCTTC. This codes for CASSPPSGREQFF.

The rearrangement uses TRBV5-1 and TRBJ2-1; 10 bases fit TRBD1. J lost 3 bases, V lost 5 bases, and 5 bases had no gene match. The CDR3 loop spans 15 amino acids. Germline assignment: CDR1 SGHRS and CDR2 YFSETQ. CDR3: CASRLTGGLYNEQFF. For the CDR3, the DNA is TGCGCCAGCAGGCTGACAGGGGGCCTCTACAATGAGCAGTTCTTC.

The CDR3 sequence: CASSYASGAYNEQFF. The CDR3 DNA is TGTGCCAGCAGCTACGCTAGCGGGGCCTACAATGAGCAGTTCTTC. V is TRBV7-9 and J is TRBJ2-1; TRBD2 matches 9 bases. This CDR3 contains 15 residues. Germline V gives CDR1 SEHNR, CDR2 FQNEAQ (reference sequence). The V segment lost 4 bases and the J segment 2 bases; nucleotides outside the gene matches: 3.

Points on this clone: Other DNA sequences in this sample translate to the same CDR3. The chain combines TRBV5-1 with TRBJ1-1; D gene ambiguous. Germline V gene data show CDR1 as SGHRS and CDR2 as YFSETQ. The CDR3 extends over 13 amino acids. V was clipped by 4 bases and J by 1 base, with 8 bases between them. CDR3 sequence (DNA): TGCGCCAGCAGCCTGGCTGAGAACACTGAAGCTTTCTTT. It codes for CASSLAENTEAFF. The full variable domain, in which reference TRBV5-1 and TRBJ1-1 provide the parts outside the CDR3, is KAGVTQTPRYLIKTRGQQVTLSCSPISGHRSVSWYQQTPGQGLQFLFEYFSETQRNKGNFPGRFSGRQFSNSRSEMNVSTLELGDSALYLCASSLAENTEAFFGQGTRLTVV.

The chain is built from TRBV15 and TRBJ2-1; TRBD2 agrees at 7 bases. Trimming took 1 base from V and 6 from J; bases not matched to a gene: 12. The germline CDR1 and CDR2 sequences are LNHNV and YYDKDF (reference sequence). The CDR3 contains 17 residues. CDR3: CATSRGVGRGVSNEQFF. The DNA of the CDR3 is TGTGCCACCAGCAGAGGGGTGGGGAGGGGAGTCAGCAATGAGCAGTTCTTC.

This chain uses TRBV5-6 with TRBJ1-2; 8 bases are shared with TRBD1. Germline CDR1 and CDR2: SGHDT and YYEEEE. J lost 3 bases, V lost 7 bases, and 17 bases had no gene match. The CDR3 covers 17 residues. Written as DNA, the CDR3 is TGTGCCAGCGCTACGCGCGACAGACAGGGGCTGCACTATGGCTACACCTTC. Its protein product is CASATRDRQGLHYGYTF. Full variable domain (missing parts from reference TRBV5-6 and TRBJ1-2): DAGVTQSPTHLIKTRGQQVTLRCSPKSGHDTVSWYQQALGQGPQFIFQYYEEEERQRGNFPDRFSGHQFPNYSSELNVNALLLGDSALYLCASATRDRQGLHYGYTFGSGTRLTVV.